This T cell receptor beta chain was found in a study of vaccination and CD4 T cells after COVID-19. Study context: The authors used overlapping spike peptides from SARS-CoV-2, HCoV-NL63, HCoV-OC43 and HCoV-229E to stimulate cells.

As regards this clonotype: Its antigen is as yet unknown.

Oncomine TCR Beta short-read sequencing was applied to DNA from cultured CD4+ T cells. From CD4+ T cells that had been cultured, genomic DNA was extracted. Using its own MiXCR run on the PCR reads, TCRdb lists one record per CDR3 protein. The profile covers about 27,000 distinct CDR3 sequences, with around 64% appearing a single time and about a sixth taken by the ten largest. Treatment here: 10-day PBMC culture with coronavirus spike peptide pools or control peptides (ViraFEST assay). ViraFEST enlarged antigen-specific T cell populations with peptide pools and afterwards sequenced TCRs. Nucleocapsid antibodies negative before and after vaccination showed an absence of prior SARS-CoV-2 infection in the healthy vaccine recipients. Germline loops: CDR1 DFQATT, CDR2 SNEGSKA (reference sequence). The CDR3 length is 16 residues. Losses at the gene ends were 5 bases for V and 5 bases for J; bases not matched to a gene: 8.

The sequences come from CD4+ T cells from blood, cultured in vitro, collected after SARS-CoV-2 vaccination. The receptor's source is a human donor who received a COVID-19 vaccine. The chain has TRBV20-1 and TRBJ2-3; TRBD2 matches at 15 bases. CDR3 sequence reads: CSAGPGTSGGRDTQYF. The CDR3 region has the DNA TGCAGTGCTGGCCCAGGGACTAGCGGGGGGAGAGATACGCAGTATTTT.